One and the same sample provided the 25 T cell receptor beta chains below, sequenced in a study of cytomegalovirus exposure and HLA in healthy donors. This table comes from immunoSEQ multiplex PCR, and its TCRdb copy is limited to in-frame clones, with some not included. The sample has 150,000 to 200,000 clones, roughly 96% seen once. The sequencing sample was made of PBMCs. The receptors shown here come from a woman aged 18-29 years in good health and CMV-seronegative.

The CDR3 DNA reads as TGTGCCAGCAGCCCTCCGGGGGGCGAGCAGTACTTC. Encoded protein: CASSPPGGEQYF. The rearrangement uses TRBV5-4 and TRBJ2-7; 7 bases are a match to TRBD2. This CDR3 region has 12 residues. J lost 6 bases, V lost 4 bases, and 4 bases had no gene match. Germline V gene lookup returns CDR1 SGHNT and CDR2 YYREEE (reference sequence).

In DNA form, the CDR3 reads TGTGCCAGCAGTGCAAGCGGGGGGCCGATCTACGAGCAGTACTTC. Translation gives CASSASGGPIYEQYF. The rearrangement joins TRBV6-5 to TRBJ2-7, with TRBD2 matching over 9 bases. The CDR3 totals 15 residues. The trim removed 5 bases at V and 3 bases at J, leaving 8 bases unmatched. Germline CDR1 reads MNHEY; CDR2 reads SVGAGI.

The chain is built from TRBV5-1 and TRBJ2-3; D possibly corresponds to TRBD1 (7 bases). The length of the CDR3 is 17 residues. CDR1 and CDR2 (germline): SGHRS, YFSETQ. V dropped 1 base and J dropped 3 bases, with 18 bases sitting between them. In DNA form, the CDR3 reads TGCGCCAGCAGCTTGTACTTGAAGACAGGGAGGACAGATACGCAGTATTTT. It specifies CASSLYLKTGRTDTQYF.

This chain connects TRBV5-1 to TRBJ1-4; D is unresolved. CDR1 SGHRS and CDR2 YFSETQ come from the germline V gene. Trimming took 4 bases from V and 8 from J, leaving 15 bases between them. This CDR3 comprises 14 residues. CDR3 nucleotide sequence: TGCGCCAGCAGCCCTTGGAGGTTAGGGGAAAAACTGTTTTTT. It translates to CASSPWRLGEKLFF.

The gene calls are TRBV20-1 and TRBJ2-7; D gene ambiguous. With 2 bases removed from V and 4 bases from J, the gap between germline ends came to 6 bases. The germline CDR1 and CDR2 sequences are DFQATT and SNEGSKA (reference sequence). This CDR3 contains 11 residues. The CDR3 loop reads CSARQEYEQYF. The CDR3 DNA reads TGCAGTGCTAGACAGGAATACGAGCAGTACTTC.

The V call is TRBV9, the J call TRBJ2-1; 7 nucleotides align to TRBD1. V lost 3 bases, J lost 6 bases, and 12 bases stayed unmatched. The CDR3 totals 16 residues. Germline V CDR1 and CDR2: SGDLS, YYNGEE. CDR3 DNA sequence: TGTGCCAGCAGCGCCACCACAGGGGCCACCACCAATGAGCAGTTCTTC. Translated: CASSATTGATTNEQFF.

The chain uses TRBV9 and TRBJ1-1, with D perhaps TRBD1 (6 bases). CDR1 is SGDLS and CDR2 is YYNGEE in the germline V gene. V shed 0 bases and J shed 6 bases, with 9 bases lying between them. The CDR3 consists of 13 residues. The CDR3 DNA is TGTGCCAGCAGCGTAGCGGACAGAGCTGAAGCTTTCTTT. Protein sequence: CASSVADRAEAFF.

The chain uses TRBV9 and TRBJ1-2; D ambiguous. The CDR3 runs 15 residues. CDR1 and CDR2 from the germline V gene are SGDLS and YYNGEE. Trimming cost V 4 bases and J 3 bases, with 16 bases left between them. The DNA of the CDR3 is TGTGCCAGCAGCCCCCTGGCGGGAAAGGACTATGGCTACACCTTC. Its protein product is CASSPLAGKDYGYTF.

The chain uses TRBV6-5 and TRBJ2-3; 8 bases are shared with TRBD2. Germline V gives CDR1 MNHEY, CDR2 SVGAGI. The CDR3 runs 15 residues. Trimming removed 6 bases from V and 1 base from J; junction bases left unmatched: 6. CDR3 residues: CASRYRAGGTDTQYF. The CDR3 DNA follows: TGTGCCAGCAGGTATCGAGCGGGGGGCACAGATACGCAGTATTTT.

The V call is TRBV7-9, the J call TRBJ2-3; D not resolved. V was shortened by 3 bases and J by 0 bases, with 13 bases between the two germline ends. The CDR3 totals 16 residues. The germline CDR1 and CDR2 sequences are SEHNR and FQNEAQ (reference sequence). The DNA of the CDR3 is TGTGCCAGCAGCTTTCCAGCGTACTCTAGCACAGATACGCAGTATTTT. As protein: CASSFPAYSSTDTQYF.

Written as DNA, the CDR3 is TGTGCCAGCAGCTTCGGGGCGGGGTACACCGGGGAGCTGTTTTTT. Its translation is CASSFGAGYTGELFF. The chain combines TRBV11-3 with TRBJ2-2; maybe TRBD2 (6 bases). This CDR3 contains 15 residues. CDR1 SGHNT and CDR2 YENEEA come from the germline V gene. V was clipped by 3 bases and J by 3 bases, with 11 bases between them.

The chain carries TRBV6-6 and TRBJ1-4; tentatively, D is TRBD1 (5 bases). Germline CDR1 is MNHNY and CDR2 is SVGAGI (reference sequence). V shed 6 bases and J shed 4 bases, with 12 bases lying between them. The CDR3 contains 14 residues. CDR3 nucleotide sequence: TGTGCCAGCAGACGACAGATTATTAATGAAAAACTGTTTTTT. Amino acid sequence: CASRRQIINEKLFF.

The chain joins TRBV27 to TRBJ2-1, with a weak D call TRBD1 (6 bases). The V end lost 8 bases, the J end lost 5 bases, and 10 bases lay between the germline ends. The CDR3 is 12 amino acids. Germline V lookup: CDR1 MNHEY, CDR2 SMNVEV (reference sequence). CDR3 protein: CASRDNDNEQFF. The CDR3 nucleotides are TGTGCCAGCCGGGACAACGACAATGAGCAGTTCTTC.

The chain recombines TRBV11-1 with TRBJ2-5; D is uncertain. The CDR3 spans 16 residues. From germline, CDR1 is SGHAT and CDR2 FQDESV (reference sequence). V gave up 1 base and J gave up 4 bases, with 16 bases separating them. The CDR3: CASSLEASLRGETQYF. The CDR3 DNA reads TGTGCCAGCAGCTTAGAGGCGTCACTAAGAGGAGAGACCCAGTACTTC.

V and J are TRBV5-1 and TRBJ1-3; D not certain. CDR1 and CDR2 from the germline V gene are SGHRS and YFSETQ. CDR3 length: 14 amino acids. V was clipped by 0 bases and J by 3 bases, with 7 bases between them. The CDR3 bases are TGCGCCAGCAGCTTGGCAGGTAGTGGAAACACCATATATTTT. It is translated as CASSLAGSGNTIYF.

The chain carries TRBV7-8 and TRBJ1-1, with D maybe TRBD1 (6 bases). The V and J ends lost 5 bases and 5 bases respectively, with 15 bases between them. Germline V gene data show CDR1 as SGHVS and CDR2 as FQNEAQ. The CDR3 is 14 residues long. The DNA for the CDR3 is TGTGCCAGCAGCCCCCGGACAGCTTTTACTGAAGCTTTCTTT. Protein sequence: CASSPRTAFTEAFF.

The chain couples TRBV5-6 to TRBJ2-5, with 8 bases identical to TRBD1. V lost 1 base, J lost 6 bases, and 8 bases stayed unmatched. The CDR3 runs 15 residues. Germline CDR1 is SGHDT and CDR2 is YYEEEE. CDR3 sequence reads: CASSLSWQGAQTQYF. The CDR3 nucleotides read TGTGCCAGCAGCTTGTCGTGGCAGGGGGCACAGACCCAGTACTTC. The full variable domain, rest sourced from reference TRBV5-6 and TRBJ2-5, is DAGVTQSPTHLIKTRGQQVTLRCSPKSGHDTVSWYQQALGQGPQFIFQYYEEEERQRGNFPDRFSGHQFPNYSSELNVNALLLGDSALYLCASSLSWQGAQTQYFGPGTRLLVL.

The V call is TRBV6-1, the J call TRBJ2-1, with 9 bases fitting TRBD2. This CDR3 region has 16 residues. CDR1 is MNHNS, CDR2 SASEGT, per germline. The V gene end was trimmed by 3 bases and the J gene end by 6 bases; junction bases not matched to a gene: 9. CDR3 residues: CASSDILAGALNEQFF. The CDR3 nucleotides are TGTGCCAGCAGTGACATCTTAGCGGGGGCCCTCAATGAGCAGTTCTTC.

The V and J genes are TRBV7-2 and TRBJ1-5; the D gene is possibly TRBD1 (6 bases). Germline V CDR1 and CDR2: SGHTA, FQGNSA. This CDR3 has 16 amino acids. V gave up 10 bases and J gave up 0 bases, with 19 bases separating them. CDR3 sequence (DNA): TGTGCCACCGCTGGACCGGACAGCTATAGCAATCAGCCCCAGCATTTT. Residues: CATAGPDSYSNQPQHF.

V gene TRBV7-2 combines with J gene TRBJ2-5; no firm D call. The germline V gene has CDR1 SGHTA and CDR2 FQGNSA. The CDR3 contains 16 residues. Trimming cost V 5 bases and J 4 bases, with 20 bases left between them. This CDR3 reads CASSAPRYGGGETQYF. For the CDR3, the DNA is TGTGCCAGCAGCGCTCCGAGGTACGGTGGCGGAGAGACCCAGTACTTC.

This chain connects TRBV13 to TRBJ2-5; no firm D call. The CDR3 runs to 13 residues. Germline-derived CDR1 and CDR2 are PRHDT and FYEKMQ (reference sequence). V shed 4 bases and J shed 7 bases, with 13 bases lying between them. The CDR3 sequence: CASSSPIAGTQYF. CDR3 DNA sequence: TGTGCCAGCAGCTCTCCGATAGCCGGGACCCAGTACTTC.

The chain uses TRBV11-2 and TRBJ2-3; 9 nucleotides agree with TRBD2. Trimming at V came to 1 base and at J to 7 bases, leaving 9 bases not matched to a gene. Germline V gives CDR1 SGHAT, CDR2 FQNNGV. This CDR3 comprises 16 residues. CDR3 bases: TGTGCCAGCAGCTTAGCTAGCGGGGTGCTGGTGCATACGCAGTATTTT. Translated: CASSLASGVLVHTQYF.

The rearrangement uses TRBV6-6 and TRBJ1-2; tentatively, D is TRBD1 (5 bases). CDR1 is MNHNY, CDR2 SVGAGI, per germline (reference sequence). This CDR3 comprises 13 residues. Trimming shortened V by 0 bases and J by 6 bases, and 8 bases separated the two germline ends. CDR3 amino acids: CASSYSRGNGYTF. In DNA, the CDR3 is TGTGCCAGCAGTTACTCTCGGGGGAATGGCTACACCTTC.

CDR3 residues: CASSSLGWDTQYF. Here the CDR3 DNA reads TGTGCCAGCAGTTCACTCGGGTGGGATACGCAGTATTTT. The chain combines TRBV6-6 with TRBJ2-3, with no clear D. Deletions cut 4 bases from V and 6 bases from J, with 11 bases between. Germline values: CDR1 MNHNY, CDR2 SVGAGI (reference sequence). There are 13 residues in the CDR3.

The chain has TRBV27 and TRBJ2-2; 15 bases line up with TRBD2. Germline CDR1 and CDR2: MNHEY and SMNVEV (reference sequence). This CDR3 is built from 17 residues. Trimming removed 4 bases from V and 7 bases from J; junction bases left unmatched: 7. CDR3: CASSYLGLAGGGGELFF. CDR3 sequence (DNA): TGTGCCAGCAGTTATTTGGGACTAGCGGGGGGCGGCGGGGAGCTGTTTTTT.